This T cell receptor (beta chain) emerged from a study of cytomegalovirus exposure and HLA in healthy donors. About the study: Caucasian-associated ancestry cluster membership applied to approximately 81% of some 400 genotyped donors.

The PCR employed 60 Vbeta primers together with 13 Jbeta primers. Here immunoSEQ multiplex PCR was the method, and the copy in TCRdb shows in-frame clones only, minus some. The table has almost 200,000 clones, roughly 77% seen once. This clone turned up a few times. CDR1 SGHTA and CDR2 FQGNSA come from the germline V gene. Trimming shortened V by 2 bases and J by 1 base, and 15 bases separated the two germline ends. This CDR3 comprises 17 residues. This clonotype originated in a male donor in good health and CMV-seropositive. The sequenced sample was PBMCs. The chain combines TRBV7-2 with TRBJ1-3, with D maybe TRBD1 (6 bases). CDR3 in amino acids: CASSLLVNRASGNTIYF. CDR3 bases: TGTGCCAGCAGCTTACTTGTCAACAGGGCATCTGGAAACACCATATATTTT.